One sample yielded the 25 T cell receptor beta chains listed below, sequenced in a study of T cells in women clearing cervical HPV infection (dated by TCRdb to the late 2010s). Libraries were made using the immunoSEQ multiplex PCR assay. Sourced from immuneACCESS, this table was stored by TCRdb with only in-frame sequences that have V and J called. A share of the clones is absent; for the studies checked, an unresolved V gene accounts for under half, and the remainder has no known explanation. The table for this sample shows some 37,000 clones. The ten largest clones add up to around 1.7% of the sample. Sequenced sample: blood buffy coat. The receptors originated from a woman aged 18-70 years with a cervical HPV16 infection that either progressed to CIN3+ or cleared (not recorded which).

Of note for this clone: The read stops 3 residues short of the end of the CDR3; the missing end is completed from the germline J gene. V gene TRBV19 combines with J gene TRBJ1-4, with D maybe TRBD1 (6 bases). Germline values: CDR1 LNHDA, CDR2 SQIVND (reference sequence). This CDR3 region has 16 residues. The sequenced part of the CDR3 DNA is TGTGCCAGTAGGCCAACAACCGGGACATTGGGTTCACCA. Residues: CASRPTTGTLGSP. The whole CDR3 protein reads CASRPTTGTLGSPLFF. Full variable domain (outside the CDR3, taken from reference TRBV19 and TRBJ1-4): DGGITQSPKYLFRKEGQNVTLSCEQNLNHDAMYWYRQDPGQGLRLIYYSQIVNDFQKGDIAEGYSVSREKKESFPLTVTSAQKNPTAFYLCASRPTTGTLGSPLFFGSGTQLSVL.

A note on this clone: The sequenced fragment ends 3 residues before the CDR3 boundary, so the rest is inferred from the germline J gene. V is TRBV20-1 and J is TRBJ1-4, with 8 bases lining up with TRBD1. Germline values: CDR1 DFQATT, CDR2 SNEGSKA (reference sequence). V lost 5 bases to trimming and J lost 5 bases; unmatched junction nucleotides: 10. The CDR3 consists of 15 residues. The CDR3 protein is CSAGQGSGMNEKLFF. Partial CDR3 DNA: TGCAGTGCTGGACAGGGAAGTGGGATGAATGAAAAA.

CDR3 DNA, as far as it was read: TGTGCCAGTAGTATATACAGGACCCCCACGGATACG. Its translation: CASSIYRTPTDT. From start to end, the CDR3 is CASSIYRTPTDTQYF. This chain uses TRBV19 with TRBJ2-3; tentatively, D is TRBD1 (5 bases). Read sequence stops 3 residues before the CDR3 end, and the germline J gene provides the missing end. The CDR3 extends over 15 amino acids. V dropped 2 bases and J dropped 6 bases, with 15 bases sitting between them. Germline V lookup: CDR1 LNHDA, CDR2 SQIVND (reference sequence). Combining the CDR3 with reference TRBV19 and TRBJ2-3 gives the whole variable domain DGGITQSPKYLFRKEGQNVTLSCEQNLNHDAMYWYRQDPGQGLRLIYYSQIVNDFQKGDIAEGYSVSREKKESFPLTVTSAQKNPTAFYLCASSIYRTPTDTQYFGPGTRLTVL.

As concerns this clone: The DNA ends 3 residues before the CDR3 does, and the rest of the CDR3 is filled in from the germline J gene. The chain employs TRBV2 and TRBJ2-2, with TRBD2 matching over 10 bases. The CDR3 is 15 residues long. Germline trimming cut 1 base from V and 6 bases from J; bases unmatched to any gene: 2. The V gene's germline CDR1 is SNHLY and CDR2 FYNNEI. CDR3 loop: CASSEGLAGAGELFF. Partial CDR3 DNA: TGTGCCAGCAGTGAAGGGCTAGCGGGGGCCGGGGAG.

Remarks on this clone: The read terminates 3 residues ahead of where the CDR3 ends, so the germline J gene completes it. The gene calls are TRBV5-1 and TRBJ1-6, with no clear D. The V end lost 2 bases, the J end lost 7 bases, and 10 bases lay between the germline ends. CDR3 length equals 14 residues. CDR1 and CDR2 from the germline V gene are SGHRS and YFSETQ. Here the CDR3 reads CASSLGQNNSPLHF. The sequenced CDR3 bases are TGCGCCAGCAGCTTAGGGCAGAACAATTCACCC.

Incomplete CDR3 DNA: TGTGCCAGCAGCCAAGGGACTAGCGGGGGGCGGAAGGAGACC. The encoded protein is CASSQGTSGGRKET. The CDR3, in full, reads CASSQGTSGGRKETQYF. The chain joins TRBV4-2 to TRBJ2-5; TRBD2 matches at 14 bases. The DNA ends 3 residues before the CDR3 does, and the rest of the CDR3 is filled in from the germline J gene. CDR3 length equals 17 residues. CDR1 and CDR2 (germline): LGHNA, YNFKEQ. V lost 1 base and J lost 5; bases outside the gene matches: 6.

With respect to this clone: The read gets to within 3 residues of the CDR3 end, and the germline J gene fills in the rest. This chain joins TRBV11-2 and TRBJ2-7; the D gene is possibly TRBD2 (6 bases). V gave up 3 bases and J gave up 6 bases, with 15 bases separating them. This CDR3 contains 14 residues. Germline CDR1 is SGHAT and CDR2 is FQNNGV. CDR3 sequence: CASSFEGRLGEQYF. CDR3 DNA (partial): TGTGCCAGCAGCTTCGAGGGGAGGCTAGGCGAG. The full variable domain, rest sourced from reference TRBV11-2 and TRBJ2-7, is EAGVAQSPRYKIIEKRQSVAFWCNPISGHATLYWYQQILGQGPKLLIQFQNNGVVDDSQLPKDRFSAERLKGVDSTLKIQPAKLEDSAVYLCASSFEGRLGEQYFGPGTRLTVT.

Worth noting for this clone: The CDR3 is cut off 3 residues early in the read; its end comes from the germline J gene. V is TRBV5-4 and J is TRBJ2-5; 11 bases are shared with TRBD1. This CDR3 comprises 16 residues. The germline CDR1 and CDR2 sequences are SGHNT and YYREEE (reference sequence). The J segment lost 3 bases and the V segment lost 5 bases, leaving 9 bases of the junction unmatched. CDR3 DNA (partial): TGTGCCAGCAGTGGACCCCCGGGACAGGGGGAAGAGACC. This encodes CASSGPPGQGEET. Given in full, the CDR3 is CASSGPPGQGEETQYF.

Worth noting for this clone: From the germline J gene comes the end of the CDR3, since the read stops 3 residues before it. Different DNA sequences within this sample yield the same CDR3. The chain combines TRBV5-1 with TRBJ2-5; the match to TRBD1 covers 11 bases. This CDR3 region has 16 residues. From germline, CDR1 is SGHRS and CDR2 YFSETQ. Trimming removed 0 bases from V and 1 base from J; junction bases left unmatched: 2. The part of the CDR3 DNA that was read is TGCGCCAGCAGCTTGGGGGGGACAGGGGGCCAAGAGACC. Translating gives CASSLGGTGGQET. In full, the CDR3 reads CASSLGGTGGQETQYF.

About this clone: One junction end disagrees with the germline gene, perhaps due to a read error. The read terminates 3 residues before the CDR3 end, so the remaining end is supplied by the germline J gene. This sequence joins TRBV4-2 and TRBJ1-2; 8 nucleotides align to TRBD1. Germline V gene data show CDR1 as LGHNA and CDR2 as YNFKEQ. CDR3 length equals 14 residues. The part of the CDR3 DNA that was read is TGCGCCAGCAGCCAAGATAGATCAGGGGGCGGC. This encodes CASSQDRSGGG. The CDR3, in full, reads CASSQDRSGGGYTF.

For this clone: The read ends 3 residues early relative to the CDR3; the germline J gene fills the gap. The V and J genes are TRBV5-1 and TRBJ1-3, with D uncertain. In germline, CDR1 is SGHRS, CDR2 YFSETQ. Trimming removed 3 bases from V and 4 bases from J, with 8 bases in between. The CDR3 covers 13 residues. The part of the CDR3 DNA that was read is TGCGCCAGCAGCTCTTGGCCCGGAAACACC. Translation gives CASSSWPGNT. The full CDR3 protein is CASSSWPGNTIYF.

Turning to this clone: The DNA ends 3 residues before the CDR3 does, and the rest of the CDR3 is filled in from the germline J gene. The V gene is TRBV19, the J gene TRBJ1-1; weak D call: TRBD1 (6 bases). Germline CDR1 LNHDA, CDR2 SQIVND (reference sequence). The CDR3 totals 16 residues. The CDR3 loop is CASSIDPRGGPDTAFF. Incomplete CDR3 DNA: TGTGCCAGTAGTATAGATCCTCGCGGGGGGCCCGATACG.

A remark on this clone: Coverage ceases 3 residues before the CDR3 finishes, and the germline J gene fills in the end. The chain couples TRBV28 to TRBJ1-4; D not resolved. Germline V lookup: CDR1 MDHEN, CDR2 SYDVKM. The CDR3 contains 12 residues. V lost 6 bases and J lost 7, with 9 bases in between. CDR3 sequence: CASRTAGEKLFF. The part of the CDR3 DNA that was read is TGTGCCAGCAGGACGGCGGGTGAAAAA.

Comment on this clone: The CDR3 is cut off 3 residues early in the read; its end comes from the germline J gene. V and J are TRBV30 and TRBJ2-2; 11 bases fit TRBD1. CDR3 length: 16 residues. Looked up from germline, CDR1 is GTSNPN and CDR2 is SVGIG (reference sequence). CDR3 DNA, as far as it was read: TGTGCCTGGAGTTTAAGGACAGGGGGCTCTAATGAAAAG. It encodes CAWSLRTGGSNEK. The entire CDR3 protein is CAWSLRTGGSNEKLFF.

Partial CDR3 DNA: TGTGCCAGCAGCGCAACGACAGGATATGGAGAGACG. This codes for CASSATTGYGET. The whole CDR3 sequence reads CASSATTGYGETQYF. This chain uses TRBV7-3 with TRBJ2-3; weak D call: TRBD1 (6 bases). The read falls 3 residues short of the CDR3 end, and the missing part is taken from the germline J gene. CDR3 length equals 15 residues. The germline gives CDR1 SGHTA, CDR2 FQGTGA.

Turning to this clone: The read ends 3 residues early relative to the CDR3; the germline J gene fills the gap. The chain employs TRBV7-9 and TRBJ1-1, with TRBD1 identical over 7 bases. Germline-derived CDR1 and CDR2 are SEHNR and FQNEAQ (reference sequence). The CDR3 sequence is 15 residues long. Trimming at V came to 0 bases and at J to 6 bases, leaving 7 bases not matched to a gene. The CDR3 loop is CASSLAGGASPEAFF. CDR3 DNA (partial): TGTGCCAGCAGCTTAGCAGGGGGCGCGAGCCCTGAA.

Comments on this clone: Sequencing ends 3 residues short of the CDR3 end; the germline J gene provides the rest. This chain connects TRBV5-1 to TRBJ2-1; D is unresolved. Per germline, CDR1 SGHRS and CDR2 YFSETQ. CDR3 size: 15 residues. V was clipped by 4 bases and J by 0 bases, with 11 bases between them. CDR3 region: CASSPATSSYNEQFF. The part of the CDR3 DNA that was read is TGCGCCAGCAGCCCCGCTACGAGCTCCTACAATGAG.

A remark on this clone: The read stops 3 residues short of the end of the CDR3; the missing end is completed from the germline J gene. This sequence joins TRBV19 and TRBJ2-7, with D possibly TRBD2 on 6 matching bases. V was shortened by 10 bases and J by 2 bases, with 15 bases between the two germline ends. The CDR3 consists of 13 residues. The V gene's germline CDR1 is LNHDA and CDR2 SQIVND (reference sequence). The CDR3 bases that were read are TGTGCCACAGGAGGGGCGCCGACCTACGAG. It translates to CATGGAPTYE. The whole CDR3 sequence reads CATGGAPTYEQYF.

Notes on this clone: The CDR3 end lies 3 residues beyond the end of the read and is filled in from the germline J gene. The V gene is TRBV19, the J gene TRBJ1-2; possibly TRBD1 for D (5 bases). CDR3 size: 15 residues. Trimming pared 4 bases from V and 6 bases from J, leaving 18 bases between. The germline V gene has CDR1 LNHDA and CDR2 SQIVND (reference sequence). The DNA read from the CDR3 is TGTGCCAGTAGTACCCAGGGACTTTATATGCATGGC. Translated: CASSTQGLYMHG. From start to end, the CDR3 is CASSTQGLYMHGYTF.

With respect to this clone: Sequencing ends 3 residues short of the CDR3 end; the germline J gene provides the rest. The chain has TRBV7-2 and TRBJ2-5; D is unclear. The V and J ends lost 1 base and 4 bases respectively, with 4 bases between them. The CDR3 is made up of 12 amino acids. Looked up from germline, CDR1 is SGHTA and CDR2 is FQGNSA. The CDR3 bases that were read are TGTGCCAGCAGCTTAGGCAGAGAGACC. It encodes CASSLGRET. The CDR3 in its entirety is CASSLGRETQYF.

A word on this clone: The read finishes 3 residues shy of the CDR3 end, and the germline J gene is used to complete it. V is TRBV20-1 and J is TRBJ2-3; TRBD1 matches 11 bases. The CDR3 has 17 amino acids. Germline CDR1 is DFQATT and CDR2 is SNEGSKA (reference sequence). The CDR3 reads CSAIDGTGGGYIQPQYF. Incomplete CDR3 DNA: TGCAGTGCTATAGACGGGACAGGGGGTGGATATATTCAGCCG.

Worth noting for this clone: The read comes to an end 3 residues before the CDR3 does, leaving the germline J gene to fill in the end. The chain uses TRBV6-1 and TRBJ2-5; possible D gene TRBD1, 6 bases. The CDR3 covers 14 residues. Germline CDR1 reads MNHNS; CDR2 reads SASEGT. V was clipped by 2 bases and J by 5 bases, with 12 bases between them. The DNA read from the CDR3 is TGTGCCAGCAGTGAATCAGGGGTTTGGGAGACC. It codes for CASSESGVWET. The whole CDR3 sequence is CASSESGVWETQYF.

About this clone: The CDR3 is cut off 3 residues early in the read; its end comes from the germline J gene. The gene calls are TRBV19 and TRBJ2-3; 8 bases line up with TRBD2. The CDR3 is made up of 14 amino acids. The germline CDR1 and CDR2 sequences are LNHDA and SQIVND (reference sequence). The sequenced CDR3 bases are TGTGCCACCAAACGGCGGGGGGAGTCCGAGACG. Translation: CATKRRGESET. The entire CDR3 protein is CATKRRGESETQYF.

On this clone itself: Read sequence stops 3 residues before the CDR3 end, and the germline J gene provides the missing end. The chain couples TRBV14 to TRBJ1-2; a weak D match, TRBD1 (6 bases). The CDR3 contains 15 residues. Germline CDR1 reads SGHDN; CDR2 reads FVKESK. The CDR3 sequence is CASSPLDSPRGGYTF. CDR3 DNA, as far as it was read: TGTGCCAGCAGCCCCCTGGACAGCCCCCGGGGAGGC.

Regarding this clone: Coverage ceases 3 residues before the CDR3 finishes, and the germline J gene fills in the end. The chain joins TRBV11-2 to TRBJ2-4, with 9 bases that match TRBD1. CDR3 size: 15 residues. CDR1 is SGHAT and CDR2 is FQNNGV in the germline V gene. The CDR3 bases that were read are TGTGCCAGCAGCTTAGGGACAGGGGCTAATCAGCCT. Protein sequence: CASSLGTGANQP. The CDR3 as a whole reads CASSLGTGANQPQYF.